This T cell receptor (beta chain) was captured by sequencing in a study of cytomegalovirus exposure and HLA in healthy donors (dated by TCRdb to about 2017). Study-level background: An earlier analysis of roughly 610 of the donors reported about 260 Gb of sequence data and 90 million to 120 million unique TCR beta sequences obtained from roughly 170 million T cells. An early release covering about 600 HLA-typed donors comprised 250 to 350 gigabases of sequencing data and around 80 million unique TCR sequences. Among the roughly 400 genotyped donors, around 81% belonged to the genetic ancestry cluster associated with self-reported Caucasian donors. The study aimed to test whether cataloging public T cell receptors could reveal signatures of past pathogen exposure. Using immunosequencing, the study profiled T cell repertoires from about 620 subjects and related those repertoires to cytomegalovirus serostatus. A separate validation cohort of over a hundred different subjects was used in addition to the roughly 670-subject first cohort. High-throughput TCR immunosequencing, statistical association of individual TCRs with disease status, and machine learning were combined to predict cytomegalovirus infection status. A later analysis re-analyzed previously published TCR beta repertoires from 550 to 700 donors and added high-resolution HLA genotyping to study TCR occurrence patterns. The later analysis used no new phenotypic data to find candidate immune exposures, relying instead on TCR beta sequences and their occurrence across donors. An earlier analysis of around 580 of the donors used high-throughput TCR beta sequencing to judge whether each TCR beta V gene segment behaved as functional or pseudogenic. Donor age, sex, ethnicity and CMV serostatus were compiled together with the repertoire data. Genome-wide SNP genotypes for about 55% of the roughly 670 donors were used in a later genetic analysis, which treated that subset as a discovery cohort. All discovery cohort repertoires had been generated on a single sequencing platform. HLA typing covered class I and class II loci at four-digit resolution. Typing coverage varied by locus: roughly 620-640 donors for A, B, C, DRB1 and DQB1; some 520 for DQA1; approximately 610 for DPA1; around 490 for DPB1. Roughly five DR-DQ haplotypes were treated as single units for association and clustering because of strong linkage in the cohort. Among roughly 400 genotyped donors of the cohort, an average of about 220,000 unique TCR beta nucleotide sequences was sequenced per donor, of which about 20% were non-productive. Paper-wide results and their limitations: A further reported finding was that TCR beta sequences accurately predicted the HLA-A and HLA-B alleles for most subjects in the first cohort. An earlier analysis of approximately 570 of the donors showed that most TCR beta V segments appeared in productive rearrangements either about 87% or about 30% of the time, which broadly matched IMGT annotations. A later analysis reported that several top co-occurrence clusters appeared linked to parvovirus B19, influenza, CMV and Epstein-Barr virus. Cytomegalovirus status was reported to be diagnosed by the classifier with high specificity and sensitivity in both the original and validation cohorts. Sequencing depth was assumed to be roughly uniform across donors in the presence/absence analyses, though that assumption may not hold. The 87-base-pair reads could not distinguish some IMGT-functional V segments, including TRBV6-2 and TRBV6-3, so those segments were excluded. Because some donors lacked HLA typing at each locus, the association tests relied only on the typed subset. A few of the identified cytomegalovirus-associated TCR beta chains were confirmed in vitro to be specific for cytomegalovirus antigens. A total of roughly 160 TCR beta chains were listed by the study as associated with cytomegalovirus. A later genetic analysis associated a missense DCLRE1C variant with V-gene and J-gene trimming of TCR beta chains, and an independent cohort replicated the association. A later analysis found that HLA-associated TCR beta chains were more clonally expanded and had lower generation probabilities than equally common non-associated chains. When HLA alleles, especially DR and DQ, strongly co-occurred, attributing TCR associations to individual alleles was difficult. CMV serostatus was the only immune exposure information available for the cohort. A later analysis associated roughly 17,000 TCR beta sequences with specific HLA alleles at a false discovery rate of 0.05. The authors suggested that the approach could potentially be extended to other disease states and immunological phenotypes. Linkage disequilibrium might explain the correlated functional status among segregating V segments, but an unknown experimental factor could not be excluded. Because counts were too low, 15 to 20 rarely observed V segments, including chromosome 9 orphons, were excluded from the earlier analysis of 587 of the donors. This cohort had only TCR beta chains sequenced, and the lack of alpha or paired-chain data limited which features could be detected. In a later analysis, TCR association rates were found to vary across HLA loci, with the most associated TCRs seen for DRB1 alleles and the fewest for HLA-C alleles. A cluster of highly shared sequence variants was judged likely to be a technical artifact of the sequencing pipeline. While some public TCRs were present in many individuals, most TCR sequences turned up only very rarely across donors. According to a later genetic analysis, donors in an Asian-associated ancestry cluster had fewer N-insertions in productive TCRs than the approximately 610-donor mean. According to a later analysis, most CMV-associated TCR beta chains appeared to be HLA-restricted, and the HLA associations seemed to be driven largely by CMV exposure.

From the germline V gene, CDR1 is SGHNT and CDR2 is YENEEA. The CDR3 contains 14 residues, cysteine and phenylalanine counted. Of the read, only the CDR3 DNA is kept; its 42 bases are in frame from base 1. V loses 3 bases of germline sequence and J loses 2 bases, and the interval between the two ends is 11 bases. Preparation of the library involved the immunoSEQ multiplex PCR assay. A mixture of 60 forward primers for TCR Vbeta segments and 13 reverse primers for TCR Jbeta segments was used in the multiplex PCR. Amplification of the CDR3 region of rearranged TCR beta genes was performed with a multiplex PCR assay on genomic DNA. Amplified TCR beta libraries were sequenced as 87-base-pair reads on the Illumina HiSeq System. In the original analysis: A later analysis counted about 82 million unique TCR beta chains across the 690 or so repertoires, and roughly 10 million of these chains were shared by at least two donors. Raw reads were error-corrected and collapsed into unique sequences with a nearest-neighbor algorithm that merged closely related sequences to remove PCR and sequencing errors. V, D and J gene segments were assigned by aligning CDR3 sequences to IMGT reference sequences. For a sequence to be retained, a match of at least six nucleotides to both a V gene segment and a J gene segment was required. A rearrangement was called productive if the CDR3 had no stop codons and remained in frame with V and J, and every other rearrangement was called non-productive. Following IMGT convention, CDR3 was defined as the stretch from the second conserved V-encoded cysteine up to the conserved J-encoded phenylalanine. The earlier analysis of some 540 of the donors excluded any sequence lacking an unambiguous match to a single V gene segment. An earlier analysis of 500 to 600 of the donors classified V segments as functional when productive rearrangements were above 56.7% and as segregating when the standard deviation between donors was above 5%. A statistical classification framework was built to diagnose cytomegalovirus status from the catalog of TCR beta chain sequences. A later analysis assigned V and J genes by comparing TCR nucleotide sequences with IMGT/GENE-DB human TR gene sequences. In a later analysis, CDR3 sequences and most-parsimonious VDJ recombination scenarios were assigned using the TCRdist pipeline. A later analysis defined each TCR beta chain by its CDR3 amino acid sequence plus V-gene family, and excluded reads lacking a unique V-gene family. In a later analysis, around 600 highly shared, low-generation-probability nucleotide sequences were removed to address suspected cross-contamination and a sequencing artifact. For each public chain, a later analysis derived a clonal expansion index from normalized ranks of inferred template counts within each repertoire. In a later analysis, generation probabilities were computed with a VDJ recombination model fitted to out-of-frame rearrangements, and the resulting probabilities were checked against IGoR. A later analysis scored TCR-TCR, TCR-HLA and TCR-CMV co-occurrence with hypergeometric tests, applying a repertoire-size bias correction to TCR pairs. False discovery rates were estimated in a later analysis by permuting HLA or CMV assignments 20 times. In a later analysis, co-occurring TCRs were grouped with DBSCAN, and TCRdist sequence similarity was added when clustering was performed within HLA-allele-positive subsets. Repertoires with fewer than 30,000 or more than 120,000 public chains were left out of co-occurrence clustering, as were about five repertoires with anomalous nucleotide sharing. What TCRdb holds here is the immuneACCESS table cut down to in-frame rearrangements. Part of the clones is not present; checked against another copy, under half of the missing clones reflect an unresolved V gene, and the others are unexplained. Clonal size and the V and J genes are those of that table, whereas D and trimming came from the DNA. Across this sample there are about 190,000 clones, with about nine tenths seen only once. The ten largest clones add up to 1.1% of the sample.

The cohort was made up of hundreds of healthy bone marrow donors. At the time of sampling, every cohort member was nominally healthy, though immune exposures that went unrecorded were likely present. The donor tested CMV seronegative and was one of the 352 seronegative cohort members. A peripheral blood sample was provided by each donor, and peripheral blood mononuclear cells were used for TCR beta sequencing. The Qiagen DNeasy Blood Extraction Kit was used to extract genomic DNA from the blood cell samples. About this clone: Its antigen is still unknown. No much larger clone exists at a distance of one base, and base qualities are not known.

The receptor chain draws on TRBV11-3 and TRBJ2-7, with a tentative D gene TRBD1 over 6 matching bases. The receptor was isolated from a boy aged 2-15 years in good health and CMV-seronegative. The sequenced sample was PBMCs. The CDR3 sequence is CASSFSTGPYEQYF. The sequenced DNA is TGTGCCAGCAGCTTCTCGACAGGACCCTACGAGCAGTACTTC.